This T cell receptor beta chain comes out of a study of cytomegalovirus exposure and HLA in healthy donors. Study at large: Of the donors genotyped, approximately 410 in all, around 76% fell in the Caucasian-associated ancestry cluster.

Study-level points and caveats: Overall, about 160 TCR beta chains were annotated as cytomegalovirus-associated.

Germline-derived CDR1 and CDR2 are LNHDA and SQIVND (reference sequence). The CDR3 contains 12 residues. V shed 6 bases and J shed 7 bases, with 12 bases lying between them. In its sample, this clone was seen once. Its specificity is unknown. PCR involved 60 Vbeta and 13 Jbeta primers. Assay: immunoSEQ multiplex PCR; the TCRdb copy retains only in-frame clones and omits some. The sample holds fewer than 200,000 clones, around 81% seen once. The chain joins TRBV19 to TRBJ1-2, with D maybe TRBD1 (5 bases). Sequenced: PBMCs. This clonotype was sampled from a woman in her 50s in good health and CMV-seronegative. Here the CDR3 DNA reads TGTGCCAGTAGCTCAGGGTTGGTTGGCTACACCTTC. This gives the protein CASSSGLVGYTF.